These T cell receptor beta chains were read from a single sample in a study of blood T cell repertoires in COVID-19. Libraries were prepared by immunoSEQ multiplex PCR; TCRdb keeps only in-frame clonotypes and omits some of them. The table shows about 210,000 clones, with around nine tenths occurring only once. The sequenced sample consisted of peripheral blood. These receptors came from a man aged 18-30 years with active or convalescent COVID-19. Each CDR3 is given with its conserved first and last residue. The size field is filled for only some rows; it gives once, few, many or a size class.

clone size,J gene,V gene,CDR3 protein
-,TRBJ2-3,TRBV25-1,CASSESETSFRYF
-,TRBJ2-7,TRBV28,CASSMLMGALDEQYF
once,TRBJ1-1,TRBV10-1,CATSSGQGADEAFF
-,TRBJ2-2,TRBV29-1,CSVELAQGGYNTGELFF
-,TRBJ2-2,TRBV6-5,CASSGRERTGELFF
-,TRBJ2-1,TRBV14,CASSQDRGSHNEQFF
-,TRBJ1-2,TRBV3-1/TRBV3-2,CASSQDWGETKGYTF
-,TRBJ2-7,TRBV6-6,CASILGASYEQYF
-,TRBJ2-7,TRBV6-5,CASSLEGTSGYEQYF
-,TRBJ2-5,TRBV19,CASSSGQFQETQYF
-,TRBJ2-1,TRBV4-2,CASSQSPAGGIPEQFF
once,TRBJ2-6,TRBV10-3,CAISETLGASSGANVLTF
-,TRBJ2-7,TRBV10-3,CASSIGDRVHEQYF
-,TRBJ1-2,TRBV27,CASSPTSHGAYGYGYTF
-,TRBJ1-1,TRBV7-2,CASSLQTGTGGAIAFF
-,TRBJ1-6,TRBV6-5,CASRSGTGGSPLHF
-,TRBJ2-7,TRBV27,CASSREGGLAGLYEQYF
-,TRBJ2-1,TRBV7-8,CASSLASQQFFYNEQFF
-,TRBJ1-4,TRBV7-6,CASSLARAGGFEKLFF
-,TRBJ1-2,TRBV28,CASSFWQGPSGYTF
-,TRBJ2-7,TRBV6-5,CASSYSGTGSYEQYF
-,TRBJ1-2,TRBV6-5,CASGYRGGYGYTF
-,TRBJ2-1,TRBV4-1,CASSQIQTSGRLNEQFF
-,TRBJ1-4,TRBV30,CAWMAQGGPNEKLFF
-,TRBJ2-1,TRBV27,CASDPIAGDSYNEQFF
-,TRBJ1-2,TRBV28,CASSFRVDFLGGYTF
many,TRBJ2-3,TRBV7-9,CASSPVAGGISTDTQYF
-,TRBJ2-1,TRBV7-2,CASSLDGGPLNEQFF
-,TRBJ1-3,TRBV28,CASSLTTGVANTIYF
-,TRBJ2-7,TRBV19,CASSILLSYEQYF
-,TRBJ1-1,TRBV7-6,CASSLHRMQGPGTEAFF
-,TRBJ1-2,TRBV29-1,CSVDGGRATTF
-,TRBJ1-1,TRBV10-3,CAISGGQGEAFF
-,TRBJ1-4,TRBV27,CASSLRGLGNEKLFF
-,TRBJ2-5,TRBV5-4,CASSLDLVGTSKETQYF
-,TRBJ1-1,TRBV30,CAWSAKDRAVNTEAFF
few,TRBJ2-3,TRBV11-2,CASSHGTSRTDTQYF
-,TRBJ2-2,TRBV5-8,CASSFAQRTGELFF
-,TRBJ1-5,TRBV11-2,CARREVQACYSNQPQHF
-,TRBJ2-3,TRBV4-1,CASSPPSGGTNTDTQYF
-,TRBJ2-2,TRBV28,CASSIITRGLVNTGELFF
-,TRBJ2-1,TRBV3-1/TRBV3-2,CASSRREGGEQFF
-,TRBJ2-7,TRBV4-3,CASSQDRGRWYEQYF
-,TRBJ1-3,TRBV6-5,CASSLGGPYSGNTIYF
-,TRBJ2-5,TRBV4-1,CASSSRQGQETQYF
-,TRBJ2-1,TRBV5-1,CASSSLAGVDNEQFF
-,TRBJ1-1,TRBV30,CARQTGTTEAFF
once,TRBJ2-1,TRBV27,CASSLLNEQFF